One sample yielded the 27 T cell receptor beta chains listed below, sequenced in a study of T cell responses to AZD1222 COVID-19 vaccine. Repertoires were generated with immunoSEQ multiplex PCR, while TCRdb's copy carries only in-frame clones and drops some. This table holds about 81,000 clones, roughly 90% found once. Here the sequenced sample was peripheral blood, taken 28 days after the second AZD1222 dose. All receptors come from an adult who received the AZD1222 COVID-19 vaccine.

J is TRBJ2-5 and V is TRBV7-9; D ambiguous. V was trimmed by 1 base and J by 2 bases, leaving 2 bases between them. CDR1 and CDR2 (germline): SEHNR, FQNEAQ (reference sequence). This CDR3 contains 12 residues. DNA of the CDR3: TGTGCCAGCAGCTTAGAGCAAGAGACCCAGTACTTC. As protein: CASSLEQETQYF.

The chain combines TRBV7-9 with TRBJ1-5; perhaps TRBD1 as D (5 bases). This CDR3 region has 14 residues. V shed 4 bases and J shed 6 bases, with 13 bases lying between them. Germline values: CDR1 SEHNR, CDR2 FQNEAQ (reference sequence). The CDR3 region has the DNA TGTGCCAGCAGCTCGGACACCATTCGTCAGCCCCAGCATTTT. Its translation: CASSSDTIRQPQHF.

V and J are TRBV7-8 and TRBJ2-1, with TRBD1 matching over 7 bases. The length of the CDR3 is 14 residues. V lost 5 bases and J lost 5; bases outside the gene matches: 6. Germline V CDR1 and CDR2: SGHVS, FQNEAQ. Here the CDR3 reads CASSVRDRHNEQFF. The CDR3, as DNA: TGTGCCAGCAGCGTAAGGGACAGACACAATGAGCAGTTCTTC.

The CDR3 sequence is CAISPTEIYEQYF. CDR3 nucleotide sequence: TGTGCCATCAGTCCGACTGAGATCTACGAGCAGTACTTC. The chain links TRBV10-3 to TRBJ2-7; no firm D call. The CDR3 consists of 13 residues. The germline V gene has CDR1 ENHRY and CDR2 SYGVKD. V shed 5 bases and J shed 3 bases, with 11 bases lying between them.

This chain joins TRBV27 and TRBJ1-6; no definite D call. Deletions cut 2 bases from V and 8 bases from J, with 10 bases between. Germline V gene sequence: CDR1 MNHEY, CDR2 SMNVEV (reference sequence). CDR3 length equals 14 residues. CDR3 DNA: TGTGCCAGCAGTTTAGGGCCAGATTATTCACCCCTCCACTTT. Residues: CASSLGPDYSPLHF.

The gene calls are TRBV7-2 and TRBJ1-2, with 8 bases matching TRBD1. Germline V gives CDR1 SGHTA, CDR2 FQGNSA. After removal of 5 bases from V and 7 bases from J, the junction contained 9 bases not matched to a gene. This CDR3 comprises 14 residues. The DNA of the CDR3 is TGTGCCAGCAGCCAAAGAGCAGGGGGCGGTGGCTACACCTTC. Translating gives CASSQRAGGGGYTF.

The gene calls are TRBV7-9 and TRBJ1-3; D unclear. The CDR3 is 14 residues long. V gave up 5 bases and J gave up 4 bases, with 12 bases separating them. Germline values: CDR1 SEHNR, CDR2 FQNEAQ (reference sequence). CDR3 residues: CASSIPLSGNTIYF. In DNA, the CDR3 is TGTGCCAGCAGCATACCGCTCTCCGGAAACACCATATATTTT. The full variable domain, with the rest looked up from reference TRBV7-9 and TRBJ1-3, is DTGVSQNPRHKITKRGQNVTFRCDPISEHNRLYWYRQTLGQGPEFLTYFQNEAQLEKSRLLSDRFSAERPKGSFSTLEIQRTEQGDSAMYLCASSIPLSGNTIYFGEGSWLTVV.

As to this clone: Relative to the germline gene, one junction end is altered; a read error may explain this. This sequence joins TRBV24-1 and TRBJ2-1; 8 bases match TRBD1. The CDR3 runs 10 residues. Germline V gene lookup returns CDR1 KGHDR and CDR2 SFDVKD. CDR3 DNA sequence: TGTGCCATCACACTACAGGGGGATCTCTTC. This encodes CAITLQGDLF.

The rearrangement links TRBV10-3 to TRBJ1-6; tentative D call: TRBD1 (6 bases). The CDR3 totals 14 residues. Germline V gives CDR1 ENHRY, CDR2 SYGVKD. Trimming stripped 3 bases from V and 6 bases from J, with 9 bases between. CDR3 bases: TGTGCCATCAGTGAAGGGGGGCCTAATTCACCCCTCCACTTT. It specifies CAISEGGPNSPLHF.

The gene calls are TRBV9 and TRBJ2-5, with TRBD2 identical over 8 bases. CDR3 size: 14 residues. The V gene end was trimmed by 5 bases and the J gene end by 5 bases; junction bases not matched to a gene: 8. Looked up from germline, CDR1 is SGDLS and CDR2 is YYNGEE. CDR3 DNA: TGTGCCAGCAGTGACGGGAGGGCCTGGGAGACCCAGTACTTC. Translated: CASSDGRAWETQYF.

The rearrangement links TRBV13 to TRBJ2-1, with 11 nucleotides matching TRBD2. V shed 5 bases, J shed 6 bases, and the junction held 12 bases outside the gene matches. There are 17 residues in the CDR3. Germline V lookup: CDR1 PRHDT, CDR2 FYEKMQ (reference sequence). In nucleotides, the CDR3 is TGTGCCAGCAGCAACAGGCTGACTAGCGGGACAATCAATGAGCAGTTCTTC. Encoded protein: CASSNRLTSGTINEQFF.

In its sample, this clone was seen once. The CDR3 loop reads CASSQKGTDTQYF. For the CDR3, the DNA is TGTGCCAGCAGCCAAAAGGGTACAGATACGCAGTATTTT. The rearrangement links TRBV3-1 (or the pseudogene TRBV3-2) to TRBJ2-3; D gene unclear. The germline gives CDR1 LGHDT, CDR2 YNNKEL (reference sequence). The length of the CDR3 is 13 residues. Trimming stripped 2 bases from V and 3 bases from J, with 6 bases between.

This rearrangement joins TRBV11-3 to TRBJ2-1, with TRBD2 matching 16 bases. The junction had 8 bases not matched to a gene; V was cut back by 0 bases and J by 0 bases. This CDR3 has 21 amino acids. Germline V gives CDR1 SGHNT, CDR2 YENEEA. The CDR3 nucleotides read TGTGCCAGCAGCTTAGATCCCGGGACTAGCGGGAGGGCGAGCTCCTACAATGAGCAGTTCTTC. This sequence encodes CASSLDPGTSGRASSYNEQFF.

This chain links TRBV6-5 with TRBJ2-1, with TRBD2 matching 7 bases. V shed 7 bases, J shed 0 bases, and the junction held 6 bases outside the gene matches. Germline V gives CDR1 MNHEY, CDR2 SVGAGI. CDR3 size: 15 residues. The CDR3 reads CASNGRLSSYNEQFF. CDR3 in DNA: TGTGCCAGCAACGGGAGGCTTAGCTCCTACAATGAGCAGTTCTTC.

V is TRBV7-2 and J is TRBJ2-4; D remains ambiguous. The V end lost 2 bases, the J end lost 1 base, and 12 bases lay between the germline ends. Germline V gene lookup returns CDR1 SGHTA and CDR2 FQGNSA. The CDR3 totals 16 residues. CDR3 coding DNA: TGTGCCAGCAGCTTACAAGGGTTGGGGGCCAAAAACATTCAGTACTTC. This codes for CASSLQGLGAKNIQYF.

This clone was recorded a few times. The J gene is TRBJ1-1, the V gene TRBV2, with D uncertain. The CDR3 totals 12 residues. V lost 5 bases and J lost 6, with 10 bases in between. Germline CDR1 is SNHLY and CDR2 is FYNNEI. Here the CDR3 reads CASSSDTAEAFF. In DNA, the CDR3 is TGTGCCAGCAGTTCCGACACCGCTGAAGCTTTCTTT.

CDR3 residues: CATAGLSVNEQFF. CDR3 sequence (DNA): TGTGCCACCGCGGGACTATCCGTTAATGAGCAGTTCTTC. The rearrangement uses TRBV24-1 and TRBJ2-1; 7 bases are a match to TRBD2. Per the germline V gene, CDR1 is KGHDR and CDR2 is SFDVKD. The J segment lost 7 bases and the V segment lost 9 bases, leaving 8 bases of the junction unmatched. This CDR3 comprises 13 residues.

V is TRBV6-5 and J is TRBJ1-5; 7 nucleotides line up with TRBD1. The CDR3 sequence is 14 residues long. Germline CDR1 reads MNHEY; CDR2 reads SVGAGI. The J segment lost 3 bases and the V segment lost 6 bases, leaving 5 bases of the junction unmatched. The CDR3 protein is CASRGTAINQPQHF. The CDR3 DNA follows: TGTGCCAGCAGGGGGACAGCTATCAATCAGCCCCAGCATTTT.

Regarding this clone: One junction end disagrees with the germline gene, perhaps due to a read error. The genes are TRBV6-2 or TRBV6-3 and TRBJ2-7, with 8 bases lining up with TRBD1. The CDR3 is 15 residues long. CDR1 is MNHEY and CDR2 is SVGEGT in the germline V gene. In DNA, the CDR3 is TGTGCCAGCAGCTACTTCGTGGGACAGGCCTACGAGCAGTACTTC. Its translation: CASSYFVGQAYEQYF.

J is TRBJ2-4 and V is TRBV6-5, with D uncertain. The germline V gene has CDR1 MNHEY and CDR2 SVGAGI. CDR3 length: 14 residues. V was cut by 8 bases and J by 1 base, with 12 bases left in between. CDR3 sequence: CASLTTLAKNIQYF. DNA for the CDR3: TGTGCCAGCTTGACGACGTTGGCCAAAAACATTCAGTACTTC.

This chain uses TRBV27 with TRBJ2-2, with TRBD2 matching 9 bases. The J segment lost 6 bases and the V segment lost 8 bases, leaving 10 bases of the junction unmatched. This CDR3 spans 15 amino acids. Germline loops: CDR1 MNHEY, CDR2 SMNVEV (reference sequence). For the CDR3, the DNA is TGTGCCAGCTTGGGACTAGCTCGTCCCTCCGGGGAGCTGTTTTTT. Protein sequence: CASLGLARPSGELFF.

The chain uses TRBV5-1 and TRBJ2-4; possibly TRBD1 for D (5 bases). The germline gives CDR1 SGHRS, CDR2 YFSETQ. With 0 bases removed from V and 16 bases from J, the gap between germline ends came to 17 bases. The CDR3 totals 13 residues. The CDR3 DNA sequence: TGCGCCAGCAGCTTGGCCCCTCAGGGTAACCCCTACTTC. Translation: CASSLAPQGNPYF.

The V gene is TRBV10-1, the J gene TRBJ2-7; 11 bases align to TRBD2. V dropped 6 bases and J dropped 2; count of bases not matched to a gene: 6. Germline V gives CDR1 WNHNN, CDR2 SYGVQD (reference sequence). This CDR3 contains 15 residues. CDR3 region: CASSLRLAGTYEQYF. Here the CDR3 DNA reads TGCGCCAGCAGCCTCCGACTAGCGGGAACCTACGAGCAGTACTTC.

This clone was counted a few times. The rearrangement uses TRBV9 and TRBJ2-7, with TRBD2 matching 9 bases. The CDR3 has 15 amino acids. The germline CDR1 and CDR2 sequences are SGDLS and YYNGEE. J was trimmed by 4 bases and V by 1 base; bases with no gene match: 6. The CDR3 loop is CASSVNSGSSYEQYF. DNA of the CDR3: TGTGCCAGCAGCGTAAATAGCGGGAGTTCGTACGAGCAGTACTTC.

The CDR3 nucleotides read TGTGCCAGCAGCCAAGATTCGAGTCCCCGGAACTACGAGCAGTACTTC. It is translated as CASSQDSSPRNYEQYF. The chain uses TRBV4-2 and TRBJ2-7; no reliable D call. The CDR3 is 16 residues long. CDR1 LGHNA and CDR2 YNFKEQ come from the germline V gene. With 0 bases removed from V and 3 bases from J, the gap between germline ends came to 15 bases.

This clone was seen only once. CDR3 protein: CASSLEQGADTQYF. The CDR3 nucleotides are TGCGCCAGCAGCTTGGAGCAGGGGGCAGATACGCAGTATTTT. V gene TRBV5-1 combines with J gene TRBJ2-3; 7 nucleotides agree with TRBD1. The germline V gene has CDR1 SGHRS and CDR2 YFSETQ. The CDR3 is 14 residues long. The V and J ends lost 0 bases and 4 bases, in that order; junction bases with no gene match: 2. Based on the CDR3 plus reference TRBV5-1 and TRBJ2-3, the full variable domain is KAGVTQTPRYLIKTRGQQVTLSCSPISGHRSVSWYQQTPGQGLQFLFEYFSETQRNKGNFPGRFSGRQFSNSRSEMNVSTLELGDSALYLCASSLEQGADTQYFGPGTRLTVL.

V gene TRBV3-1 (or the pseudogene TRBV3-2) combines with J gene TRBJ2-2; TRBD1 agrees at 8 bases. V lost 4 bases, J lost 4 bases, and 8 bases stayed unmatched. Germline V CDR1 and CDR2: LGHDT, YNNKEL (reference sequence). This CDR3 has 16 residues. The CDR3 coding sequence is TGTGCCAGCAGCCGTGCGACAGGGGTGAGCACCGGGGAGCTGTTTTTT. Protein sequence: CASSRATGVSTGELFF.